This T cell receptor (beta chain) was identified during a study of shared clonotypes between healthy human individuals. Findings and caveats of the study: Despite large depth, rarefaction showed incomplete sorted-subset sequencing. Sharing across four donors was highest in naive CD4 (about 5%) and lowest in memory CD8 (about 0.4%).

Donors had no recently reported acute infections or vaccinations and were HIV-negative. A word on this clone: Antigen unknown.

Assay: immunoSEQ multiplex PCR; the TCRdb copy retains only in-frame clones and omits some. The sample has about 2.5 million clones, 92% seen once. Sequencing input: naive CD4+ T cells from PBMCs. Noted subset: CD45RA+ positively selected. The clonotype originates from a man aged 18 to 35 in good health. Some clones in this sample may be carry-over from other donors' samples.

The CDR3 nucleotides are TGCGCCAGCAGCCCCACAAACTTCCCCACTGAAGCTTTCTTT. Amino acids: CASSPTNFPTEAFF. V and J are TRBV5-1 and TRBJ1-1, with unresolved D. V was clipped by 4 bases and J by 4 bases, with 14 bases between them. Germline V gene lookup returns CDR1 SGHRS and CDR2 YFSETQ. This CDR3 has 14 amino acids.